Presented here are 2 T cell receptor beta chains from one specimen sequenced in a study of blood T cell repertoires in COVID-19. Clones were read by immunoSEQ multiplex PCR, and TCRdb kept only the in-frame ones, dropping some. Of approximately 97,000 clones in the sample, 86% were seen once. The sample was peripheral blood. These receptor sequences come from a woman of 80 years or more with acute or convalescent COVID-19.

The rearrangement links TRBV5-1 to TRBJ1-6, with a weak D call TRBD1 (6 bases). The CDR3 consists of 14 residues. CDR1 SGHRS and CDR2 YFSETQ come from the germline V gene. With 4 bases removed from V and 10 bases from J, the gap between germline ends came to 15 bases. CDR3 bases: TGCGCCAGCAGCATTCTTCAGGGGCAATCACCCCTCCACTTT. This gives the protein CASSILQGQSPLHF.

The rearrangement links TRBV7-2 to TRBJ1-1; TRBD1 matches 7 bases. The CDR3 sequence is 15 residues long. V was pared by 5 bases and J by 1 base, with 7 bases of the junction left unmatched. CDR1 and CDR2 from the germline V gene are SGHTA and FQGNSA. Here the CDR3 reads CASSPQGQKNTEAFF. The CDR3, as DNA: TGTGCCAGCAGCCCCCAGGGACAGAAGAACACTGAAGCTTTCTTT. The whole variable domain, remainder taken from reference TRBV7-2 and TRBJ1-1, is GAGVSQSPSNKVTEKGKDVELRCDPISGHTALYWYRQSLGQGLEFLIYFQGNSAPDKSGLPSDRFSAERTGGSVSTLTIQRTQQEDSAVYLCASSPQGQKNTEAFFGQGTRLTVV.